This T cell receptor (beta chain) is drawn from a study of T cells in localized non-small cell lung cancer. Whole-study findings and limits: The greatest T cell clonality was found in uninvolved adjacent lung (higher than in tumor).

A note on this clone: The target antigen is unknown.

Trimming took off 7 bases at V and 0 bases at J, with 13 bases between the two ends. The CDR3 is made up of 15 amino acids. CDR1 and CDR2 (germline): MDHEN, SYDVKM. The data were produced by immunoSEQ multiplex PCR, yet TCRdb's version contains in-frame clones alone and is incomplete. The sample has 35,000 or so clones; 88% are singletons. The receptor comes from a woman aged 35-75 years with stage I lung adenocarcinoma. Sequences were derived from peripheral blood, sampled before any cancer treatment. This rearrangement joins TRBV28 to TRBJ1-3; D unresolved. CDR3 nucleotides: TGTGCCAGCATTGCGCAATCCGACTCTGGAAACACCATATATTTT. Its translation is CASIAQSDSGNTIYF.